The source of this TCR beta chain is a study of a mutant IDH1 vaccine in newly diagnosed glioma. Study information: Vaccination was launched 4-6 weeks after radiotherapy alone, or with temozolomide cycles. Standard pretreatment was either radiotherapy, temozolomide, or, for most, radiochemotherapy with temozolomide. Regarding the study as a whole: Whatever changes occurred in top peripheral T cell clonotypes seemed unrelated to pseudoprogression.

The repertoire was sequenced with immunoSEQ multiplex PCR; TCRdb's copy has only in-frame clones and lacks some. The sample has approximately 80,000 clones; around four fifths are singletons. The sample's time point: week 47, end of study. Doses consisted of 300 ug of mutant IDH1 20-mer peptide each, paired with topical imiquimod. New WHO grade 3 or 4 IDH1-mutant, ATRX-lost astrocytomas were present in all donors. On this clone itself: Its antigen is not identified.

Source: PBMCs, taken from a glioma patient whose treatment included an IDH1 peptide vaccine. The clonotype was recovered from a man aged 35 to 55 with glioma.

The CDR3 spells CASSIHGETQYF. The CDR3 DNA is TGCGCCAGCAGCATACACGGGGAGACCCAGTACTTC. The chain couples TRBV5-1 to TRBJ2-5, with unresolved D. Between the trimmed V and J ends, which lost 4 bases and 5 bases, there was a span of 9 bases. The CDR3 has 12 residues. From germline, CDR1 is SGHRS and CDR2 YFSETQ.